One and the same sample provided the 19 T cell receptor beta chains below, sequenced in a study of blood T cell repertoires in COVID-19. Here immunoSEQ multiplex PCR was the method, and the copy in TCRdb shows in-frame clones only, minus some. The sample lists roughly 250,000 clones, more than 85% seen once, with under 3% in the top ten. Sequencing was done on a sample of peripheral blood. Receptor source: a person aged 18-30 years with COVID-19, enrolled during active disease.

V is TRBV28 and J is TRBJ1-5, with a possible D match to TRBD1 (6 bases). The CDR3 is 12 amino acids. Germline V lookup: CDR1 MDHEN, CDR2 SYDVKM. The V end lost 6 bases, the J end lost 4 bases, and 7 bases lay between the germline ends. For the CDR3, the DNA is TGTGCCAGCAGGGACAGAAATCAGCCCCAGCATTTT. Its translation is CASRDRNQPQHF.

J is TRBJ2-7 and V is TRBV24-1, with TRBD2 identical over 10 bases. Germline values: CDR1 KGHDR, CDR2 SFDVKD. Losses at the gene ends were 2 bases for V and 2 bases for J; bases not matched to a gene: 5. The CDR3 sequence is 16 residues long. The DNA of the CDR3 is TGTGCCACCAGTGATTCCCGAGCGGGAGGGCCCTACGAGCAGTACTTC. Translating gives CATSDSRAGGPYEQYF.

This chain connects TRBV5-4 to TRBJ2-1; possibly TRBD1 for D (7 bases). There are 16 residues in the CDR3. V shed 4 bases and J shed 4 bases, with 18 bases lying between them. Germline CDR1 SGHNT, CDR2 YYREEE (reference sequence). This CDR3 reads CASSPGGGLLYNEQFF. The CDR3 DNA reads TGTGCCAGCAGCCCAGGAGGGGGCCTTCTTTACAATGAGCAGTTCTTC.

The V gene is TRBV7-3, the J gene TRBJ1-2; 9 bases agree with TRBD1. This CDR3 contains 14 residues. Germline values: CDR1 SGHTA, CDR2 FQGTGA. Trimming took 2 bases from V and 2 from J; bases not matched to a gene: 0. The CDR3: CASSLGTGNYGYTF. For the CDR3, the DNA is TGTGCCAGCAGCTTAGGGACAGGGAACTATGGCTACACCTTC.

CDR3 sequence reads: CASSLGSWGYTF. The CDR3 DNA reads as TGTGCCAGCAGCCTAGGGAGTTGGGGCTACACCTTC. The rearrangement joins TRBV5-6 to TRBJ1-2; no reliable D call. CDR1 and CDR2 (germline): SGHDT, YYEEEE. The CDR3 totals 12 residues. V gave up 4 bases and J gave up 8 bases, with 12 bases separating them. Supplemented by reference TRBV5-6 and TRBJ1-2, the full variable domain reads DAGVTQSPTHLIKTRGQQVTLRCSPKSGHDTVSWYQQALGQGPQFIFQYYEEEERQRGNFPDRFSGHQFPNYSSELNVNALLLGDSALYLCASSLGSWGYTFGSGTRLTVV.

The chain employs TRBV19 and TRBJ2-7; D possibly corresponds to TRBD2 (5 bases). Between the trimmed V and J ends, which lost 3 bases and 7 bases, there was a span of 10 bases. The CDR3 is made up of 12 amino acids. The germline CDR1 and CDR2 sequences are LNHDA and SQIVND (reference sequence). The CDR3 coding sequence is TGTGCCAGTAGTATTGGTCGGGGAGAGCAGTACTTC. Amino acids: CASSIGRGEQYF. Full variable domain (outside the CDR3, taken from reference TRBV19 and TRBJ2-7): DGGITQSPKYLFRKEGQNVTLSCEQNLNHDAMYWYRQDPGQGLRLIYYSQIVNDFQKGDIAEGYSVSREKKESFPLTVTSAQKNPTAFYLCASSIGRGEQYFGPGTRLTVT.

A few counts support this clone. This chain uses TRBV19 with TRBJ2-2, with a weak D call TRBD1 (6 bases). Germline CDR1 is LNHDA and CDR2 is SQIVND (reference sequence). There are 15 residues in the CDR3. Trimming removed 5 bases from V and 4 bases from J, with 14 bases in between. In DNA, the CDR3 is TGTGCCAGTAGTCCGACCCACAGGGTCACCGGGGAGCTGTTTTTT. Protein product: CASSPTHRVTGELFF. Using reference TRBV19 and TRBJ2-2 for the parts outside the CDR3, the full variable domain is DGGITQSPKYLFRKEGQNVTLSCEQNLNHDAMYWYRQDPGQGLRLIYYSQIVNDFQKGDIAEGYSVSREKKESFPLTVTSAQKNPTAFYLCASSPTHRVTGELFFGEGSRLTVL.

This rearrangement joins TRBV7-2 to TRBJ2-3; possibly TRBD1 for D (5 bases). The germline V gene encodes CDR1 SGHTA and CDR2 FQGNSA. The V gene lost 2 bases and the J gene lost 0 bases, with 9 bases spanning the gap. The CDR3 has 15 residues. The CDR3 DNA reads as TGTGCCAGCAGCTTAACGACAGCTAGCACAGATACGCAGTATTTT. Amino acid sequence: CASSLTTASTDTQYF.

The V gene is TRBV12-3 or TRBV12-4, the J gene TRBJ1-6; unclear D gene. V lost 5 bases to trimming and J lost 7 bases, with 6 bases between them. The CDR3 has 12 residues. CDR3 region: CASSLQNSPLHF. CDR3 nucleotide sequence: TGTGCCAGCAGTCTACAGAATTCACCCCTCCACTTT.

J is TRBJ1-6 and V is TRBV27; 7 bases align to TRBD1. V dropped 8 bases and J dropped 12; count of bases not matched to a gene: 16. Looked up from germline, CDR1 is MNHEY and CDR2 is SMNVEV (reference sequence). This CDR3 has 15 residues. The CDR3 DNA is TGTGCCAGCCGGAGGGATAGGACAGGCCGTAGACCCCTCCACTTT. This encodes CASRRDRTGRRPLHF.

As DNA, the CDR3 is TGTGCCAGTAGTAGTAGGTACAGGGAAGTAGATACGCAGTATTTT. It yields the protein CASSSRYREVDTQYF. The chain employs TRBV19 and TRBJ2-3, with a tentative D call TRBD1 (6 bases). This CDR3 contains 15 residues. V lost 4 bases and J 5 bases, leaving 16 bases between the germline ends. From germline, CDR1 is LNHDA and CDR2 SQIVND (reference sequence).

This sequence joins TRBV27 and TRBJ1-6, with 8 bases identical to TRBD1. The V gene end was trimmed by 3 bases and the J gene end by 6 bases; junction bases not matched to a gene: 1. The V gene's germline CDR1 is MNHEY and CDR2 SMNVEV (reference sequence). The CDR3 is 14 residues long. CDR3 sequence reads: CASSLTGANSPLHF. The CDR3 DNA follows: TGTGCCAGCAGTTTGACAGGGGCTAATTCACCCCTCCACTTT.

J is TRBJ1-1 and V is TRBV3-1 (or the pseudogene TRBV3-2); 12 nucleotides line up with TRBD1. After removal of 6 bases from V and 0 bases from J, the junction contained 2 bases not matched to a gene. Germline V gene sequence: CDR1 LGHDT, CDR2 YNNKEL (reference sequence). This CDR3 is built from 15 residues. In DNA form, the CDR3 reads TGTGCCAGCAGGGGACAGGGGGCCATGAACACTGAAGCTTTCTTT. This gives the protein CASRGQGAMNTEAFF.

The chain employs TRBV2 and TRBJ1-1, with D possibly matching TRBD1 (6 bases). Per germline, CDR1 SNHLY and CDR2 FYNNEI. This CDR3 contains 14 residues. V lost 6 bases and J lost 0, with 11 bases in between. The CDR3 bases are TGTGCCAGCAGGCGGACAGAAATGAACACTGAAGCTTTCTTT. Protein product: CASRRTEMNTEAFF. The full variable domain, in which reference TRBV2 and TRBJ1-1 provide the parts outside the CDR3, is EPEVTQTPSHQVTQMGQEVILRCVPISNHLYFYWYRQILGQKVEFLVSFYNNEISEKSEIFDDQFSVERPDGSNFTLKIRSTKLEDSAMYFCASRRTEMNTEAFFGQGTRLTVV.

J is TRBJ1-4 and V is TRBV19; no firm D call. Germline V lookup: CDR1 LNHDA, CDR2 SQIVND (reference sequence). The V gene lost 3 bases and the J gene lost 7 bases, with 15 bases spanning the gap. There are 15 residues in the CDR3. The CDR3 loop is CASSIRLVEGEKLFF. The DNA of the CDR3 is TGTGCCAGTAGTATCCGACTCGTAGAGGGTGAAAAACTGTTTTTT. The entire variable domain, with the rest obtained from reference TRBV19 and TRBJ1-4, is as follows: DGGITQSPKYLFRKEGQNVTLSCEQNLNHDAMYWYRQDPGQGLRLIYYSQIVNDFQKGDIAEGYSVSREKKESFPLTVTSAQKNPTAFYLCASSIRLVEGEKLFFGSGTQLSVL.

The V call is TRBV2, the J call TRBJ2-5; 7 nucleotides align to TRBD1. After removal of 6 bases from V and 5 bases from J, the junction contained 6 bases not matched to a gene. Germline V lookup: CDR1 SNHLY, CDR2 FYNNEI. The length of the CDR3 is 13 residues. CDR3: CASRTGNRETQYF. DNA of the CDR3: TGTGCCAGCAGGACAGGGAATAGGGAGACCCAGTACTTC.

This chain joins TRBV4-3 and TRBJ2-7, with a weak D call TRBD1 (5 bases). V was shortened by 1 base and J by 7 bases, with 17 bases between the two germline ends. Germline CDR1 reads LGHNA; CDR2 reads YSLEER. This CDR3 spans 15 amino acids. The CDR3 DNA reads as TGCGCCAGCAGCCAAGGTCAGGGCCCCATGGGGGAGCAGTACTTC. Its protein is CASSQGQGPMGEQYF.

Of note for this clone: The junction and the germline gene differ at one end; a read error may be behind it. The chain recombines TRBV7-7 with TRBJ1-1; maybe TRBD1 (6 bases). This CDR3 has 13 residues. Germline V gene sequence: CDR1 SSHAT, CDR2 FNYEAQ (reference sequence). The CDR3 bases are TGTGCTAGCAGCTTGGACAGAAACACTGAAGCTTTCTTT. Protein product: CASSLDRNTEAFF.

The chain employs TRBV19 and TRBJ2-3; TRBD2 aligns across 8 bases. V was clipped by 4 bases and J by 3 bases; unmatched bases: 12. CDR1 and CDR2 from the germline V gene are LNHDA and SQIVND (reference sequence). CDR3 length: 17 amino acids. CDR3 loop: CASSRTSLLPGTDTQYF. The CDR3 coding sequence is TGTGCCAGTAGTAGGACTAGCCTCCTACCAGGAACAGATACGCAGTATTTT.